Each of the 4 T cell receptor beta chains below was sequenced from the same sample in a study of blood T cell repertoires in COVID-19. The table came from immunoSEQ multiplex PCR; TCRdb's copy has only in-frame clones and leaves some out. Of about 210,000 clones in the sample, around 90% are singletons; the top ten hold 1.5% to 2%. Sequenced material: peripheral blood. All receptors derive from a man between 65 and 85 years old with acute or convalescent COVID-19.

This clone was seen a single time. The chain links TRBV5-1 to TRBJ2-1; TRBD1 aligns across 9 bases. The CDR3 length is 16 residues. Per the germline V gene, CDR1 is SGHRS and CDR2 is YFSETQ. V gave up 4 bases and J gave up 6 bases; unmatched junction bases: 11. CDR3 sequence: CASSTSLPGQGNEQFF. The DNA for the CDR3 is TGCGCCAGCAGCACTAGCCTCCCGGGACAGGGCAATGAGCAGTTCTTC.

The chain links TRBV5-5 to TRBJ2-2, with TRBD1 matching over 8 bases. Unmatched junction bases numbered 1, after V lost 0 bases and J lost 6 bases. This CDR3 is built from 14 residues. Germline CDR1 and CDR2: SGHKS and YYEKEE (reference sequence). The CDR3 region is CASSLVQGAGELFF. The CDR3 DNA reads TGTGCCAGCAGCTTGGTACAGGGGGCCGGGGAGCTGTTTTTT.

The gene calls are TRBV7-3 and TRBJ2-3; TRBD2 might be the D (5 bases). V was cut by 2 bases and J by 5 bases, with 11 bases left in between. The V gene's germline CDR1 is SGHTA and CDR2 FQGTGA. The CDR3 has 14 residues. CDR3 in amino acids: CASSLVGSRDTQYF. Here the CDR3 DNA reads TGTGCCAGCAGCTTAGTTGGGAGCCGAGATACGCAGTATTTT. Looking up the rest from reference TRBV7-3 and TRBJ2-3 gives the full variable domain: GAGVSQTPSNKVTEKGKYVELRCDPISGHTALYWYRQSLGQGPEFLIYFQGTGAADDSGLPNDRFFAVRPEGSVSTLKIQRTERGDSAVYLCASSLVGSRDTQYFGPGTRLTVL.

This clone showed up just once. This chain uses TRBV6-4 with TRBJ1-6; 8 bases line up with TRBD1. CDR3 length equals 15 residues. The germline gives CDR1 MRHNA, CDR2 SNTAGT. J was trimmed by 5 bases and V by 3 bases; bases with no gene match: 3. CDR3 loop: CASSESGQDNSPLHF. Here the CDR3 DNA reads TGTGCCAGCAGTGAGTCGGGACAGGATAATTCACCCCTCCACTTT.